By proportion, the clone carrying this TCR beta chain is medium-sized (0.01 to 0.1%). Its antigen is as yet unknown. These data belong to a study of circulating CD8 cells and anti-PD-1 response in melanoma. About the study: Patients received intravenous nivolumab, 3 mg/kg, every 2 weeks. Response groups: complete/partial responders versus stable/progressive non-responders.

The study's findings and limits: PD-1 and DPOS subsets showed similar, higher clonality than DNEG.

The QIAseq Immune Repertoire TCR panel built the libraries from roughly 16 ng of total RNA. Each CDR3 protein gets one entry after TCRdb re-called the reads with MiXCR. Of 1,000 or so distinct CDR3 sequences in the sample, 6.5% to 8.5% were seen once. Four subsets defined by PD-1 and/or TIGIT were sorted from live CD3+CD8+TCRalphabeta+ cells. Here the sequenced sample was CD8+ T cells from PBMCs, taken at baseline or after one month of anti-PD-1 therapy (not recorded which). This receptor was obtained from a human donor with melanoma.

CDR3 loop: CASGLNSHETQYF. The DNA for the CDR3 is TGTGCTAGTGGTTTGAATAGCCACGAGACCCAGTACTTC. The chain joins TRBV12-5 to TRBJ2-5; D is unresolved. CDR1 is LGHNT, CDR2 FRNRAP, per germline. This CDR3 has 13 amino acids. V was shortened by 2 bases and J by 5 bases, with 9 bases between the two germline ends.